Below, one T cell receptor beta chain is given with its context. Its specificity is unknown. The sample originates from a study of regulatory and conventional T cells in RAG deficiency. The germline V and J ends were trimmed by 4 bases and 1 base, with 4 bases remaining between them. Per the germline V gene, CDR1 is LNHDA and CDR2 is SQIVND (reference sequence). This CDR3 is built from 12 residues. The assay was immunoSEQ multiplex PCR, and TCRdb's table has in-frame clones only and misses some. This table holds about 10,000 clones, about 89% found once. The sorted regulatory T cells were CD4+, CD25-high and CD127-low, with genomic DNA sequenced. Regarding the study as a whole: Sorted Omenn CD25-high CD127-low cells may not be bona fide Tregs. Patient subsets had shorter CDR3s; Omenn Treg-Tconv overlap exceeded 80%.

This sample also belongs to another study, concerning regulatory T cells. As that report states: Primers: 52 TRBV forward and 13 TRBJ reverse.

The sequencing input was Tregs sorted from blood. This chain connects TRBV19 to TRBJ1-1; D gene unclear. The clonotype comes from a human donor in good health. The CDR3 region is CASSRTNTEAFF. The CDR3 bases are TGTGCCAGTAGTAGGACGAACACTGAAGCTTTCTTT.